This T cell receptor beta chain came from a study of T-cell memory formation after mild COVID-19. At the level of the study: TCR clusters were largely donor specific.

Germline V gene lookup returns CDR1 MNHEY and CDR2 SMNVEV (reference sequence). The CDR3 runs 15 residues. Trimming pared 0 bases from V and 4 bases from J, leaving 13 bases between. Points from the study as a whole: Chiefly within CM and EM were the contracting CD4+ clones; CD8+ ones were within EMRA. A subset of responding clones appeared in pre-infection memory, suggesting cross-reactive memory joined. There was a balanced CD4/CD8 profile in clones contracting day 15 to 85, and later expanders leaned CD4+.

A few counts support this clonotype. The antigen is undetermined. TCRdb re-derived calls from the 5' RACE reads in MiXCR, one entry per CDR3 protein. Here the sample spans 75,000 to 95,000 distinct CDR3 sequences, around 16% being singletons. The receptor was derived from a man aged 18 to 29 who had mild COVID-19 (a few samples of this study predate the infection). Cell type and time point are not known. The chain employs TRBV27 and TRBJ2-7; tentative D call: TRBD2 (6 bases). The sequenced sample consisted of PBMCs or a T cell subset sorted from them (not recorded which). The DNA of the CDR3 is TGTGCCAGCAGTTTATCCTCGACTGCGGGATACGAGCAGTACTTC. Its translation is CASSLSSTAGYEQYF.